This passage covers 14 T cell receptor beta chains from one sample sequenced in a study of blood T cell repertoires in COVID-19. Sequencing was performed with immunoSEQ multiplex PCR; in TCRdb, only in-frame clones are kept and a portion is missing. The sample yields roughly 140,000 clones, roughly 85% seen once. The sequenced sample was peripheral blood. The receptor source for this set is a woman aged 55-70 years with COVID-19, enrolled during active disease.

The chain carries TRBV11-1 and TRBJ2-7; D ambiguous. V gave up 5 bases and J gave up 7 bases, with 12 bases separating them. Per germline, CDR1 SGHAT and CDR2 FQDESV (reference sequence). The CDR3 has 12 residues. The DNA of the CDR3 is TGTGCCAGCAGCCCATTATCGAGGGAGCAGTACTTC. Its protein product is CASSPLSREQYF.

CDR3 in amino acids: CASSPGQGPNTEAFF. The CDR3 DNA follows: TGTGCCAGCTCACCGGGGCAGGGGCCGAACACTGAAGCTTTCTTT. This sequence joins TRBV18 and TRBJ1-1; TRBD1 might be the D (6 bases). Germline V gene data show CDR1 as KGHSH and CDR2 as LQKENI. V was cut by 3 bases and J by 1 base, with 12 bases left in between. The CDR3 totals 15 residues.

The V call is TRBV6-5, the J call TRBJ1-4; D is unclear. Germline lookup yields CDR1 MNHEY and CDR2 SVGAGI. The CDR3 is made up of 16 amino acids. Trimming took off 0 bases at V and 3 bases at J, with 11 bases between the two ends. CDR3 nucleotide sequence: TGTGCCAGCAGTTACTCGACATCACCGTCTAATGAAAAACTGTTTTTT. Translating gives CASSYSTSPSNEKLFF.

V and J are TRBV19 and TRBJ1-2, with D maybe TRBD1 (6 bases). The CDR3 loop spans 17 amino acids. The V end was cut by 1 base, the J end by 1 base, with 16 bases between. Germline V CDR1 and CDR2: LNHDA, SQIVND (reference sequence). CDR3 nucleotide sequence: TGTGCCAGTAGTATAGGTAGCGAGACAGGCCTTAACTATGGCTACACCTTC. As protein: CASSIGSETGLNYGYTF.

The genes are TRBV3-1 (or the pseudogene TRBV3-2) and TRBJ1-2; D gene ambiguous. The germline V gene encodes CDR1 LGHDT and CDR2 YNNKEL (reference sequence). The V and J ends lost 3 bases and 3 bases respectively, with 11 bases between them. The CDR3 sequence is 14 residues long. The chain's CDR3 is CASSQDGRDYGYTF. Here the CDR3 DNA reads TGTGCCAGCAGCCAGGATGGGAGGGACTATGGCTACACCTTC.

CDR3 sequence: CASSLIQGAVDGYTF. The CDR3, as DNA: TGTGCCAGCAGTTTAATCCAGGGGGCGGTGGATGGCTACACCTTC. This chain uses TRBV28 with TRBJ1-2, with 8 bases that match TRBD1. The CDR3 runs 15 residues. The J segment lost 6 bases and the V segment lost 2 bases, leaving 8 bases of the junction unmatched. Germline assignment: CDR1 MDHEN and CDR2 SYDVKM.

The J gene is TRBJ2-7, the V gene TRBV27, with D maybe TRBD1 (6 bases). In germline, CDR1 is MNHEY, CDR2 SMNVEV (reference sequence). V was pared by 5 bases and J by 5 bases, with 16 bases between. This CDR3 is 14 amino acids long. The DNA of the CDR3 is TGTGCCAGCAGTCGACGAGGGACAAGCCACGAGCAGTACGTC. Its protein is CASSRRGTSHEQYV.

The genes are TRBV6-1 and TRBJ2-3; 11 positions match TRBD2. Germline V CDR1 and CDR2: MNHNS, SASEGT. This CDR3 contains 17 residues. The V gene end was trimmed by 4 bases and the J gene end by 0 bases; junction bases not matched to a gene: 6. DNA for the CDR3: TGTGCCAGCAGTGGGACTAGCGGGTCCTGGAGCACAGATACGCAGTATTTT. This sequence encodes CASSGTSGSWSTDTQYF.

This clone occurred a few times. The chain combines TRBV5-1 with TRBJ1-4; D might be TRBD1 (6 bases). The CDR3 loop spans 14 amino acids. The ends were cut back, 0 bases at V and 7 bases at J, with 10 bases in the middle. Germline CDR1 is SGHRS and CDR2 is YFSETQ. The CDR3 here is CASSLVTGREKLFF. CDR3 in DNA: TGCGCCAGCAGCTTGGTGACAGGCCGTGAAAAACTGTTTTTT.

V usage is TRBV28 and J usage is TRBJ2-5; no firm D call. The germline V gene encodes CDR1 MDHEN and CDR2 SYDVKM. This CDR3 is 12 amino acids long. V was trimmed by 6 bases and J by 9 bases, leaving 14 bases between them. DNA for the CDR3: TGTGCCAGCAGCCCCCCGAGAACGGCCCAGTACTTC. Translated, it gives CASSPPRTAQYF.

The V call is TRBV10-2, the J call TRBJ1-1, with 8 bases lining up with TRBD1. Germline CDR1 and CDR2: WSHSY and SAAADI. Unmatched junction bases numbered 14, after V lost 7 bases and J lost 4 bases. The CDR3 is 16 residues long. The CDR3 here is CASTPSKAGGRTEAFF. The CDR3 nucleotides read TGCGCCAGCACTCCTTCCAAGGCAGGGGGCCGCACTGAAGCTTTCTTT.

The gene calls are TRBV4-1 and TRBJ1-5, with 7 positions matching TRBD1. The CDR3 is 17 amino acids. V was clipped by 1 base and J by 0 bases; unmatched bases: 6. Germline CDR1 is MGHRA and CDR2 is YSYEKL. The DNA for the CDR3 is TGCGCCAGCAGCCAAGTTGACAGGGATTATAGCAATCAGCCCCAGCATTTT. Its translation is CASSQVDRDYSNQPQHF.

This clone was seen only a few times. The V gene is TRBV7-9, the J gene TRBJ2-1, with a possible D match to TRBD1 (7 bases). The germline gives CDR1 SEHNR, CDR2 FQNEAQ (reference sequence). CDR3 length equals 15 residues. The V and J ends lost 5 bases and 1 base respectively, with 12 bases between them. CDR3 coding DNA: TGTGCCAGCAGCCGGACAGGAGGGTCCTACAATGAGCAGTTCTTC. The encoded protein is CASSRTGGSYNEQFF.

The V call is TRBV19, the J call TRBJ2-1, with 7 bases fitting TRBD1. The junction had 9 bases not matched to a gene; V was cut back by 6 bases and J by 7 bases. CDR1 is LNHDA and CDR2 is SQIVND in the germline V gene (reference sequence). The length of the CDR3 is 14 residues. CDR3: CASSHRGTINEQFF. The CDR3 DNA is TGTGCCAGTAGCCACAGGGGAACCATAAATGAGCAGTTCTTC.